This T cell receptor beta chain was sequenced in a study of technical replicates of blood from a few donors. CDR1 is SGHTA and CDR2 is FQGNSA in the germline V gene. Trimming removed 4 bases at V and 3 bases at J, with 3 bases between. The CDR3 contains 11 residues. Generated by immunoSEQ multiplex PCR, the TCRdb table keeps only in-frame clones and is missing some. Among 45,000 to 60,000 clones, roughly nine tenths were seen once, and the ten largest hold about 3.9%. Input material: PBMCs. The chain carries TRBV7-2 and TRBJ2-5, with D unresolved. This receptor was taken from a human donor in good health. Some clones in this sample may be carry-over from other donors' samples. For the CDR3, the DNA is TGTGCCAGCAGCTCTAAAGAGACCCAGTACTTC. Translation gives CASSSKETQYF.